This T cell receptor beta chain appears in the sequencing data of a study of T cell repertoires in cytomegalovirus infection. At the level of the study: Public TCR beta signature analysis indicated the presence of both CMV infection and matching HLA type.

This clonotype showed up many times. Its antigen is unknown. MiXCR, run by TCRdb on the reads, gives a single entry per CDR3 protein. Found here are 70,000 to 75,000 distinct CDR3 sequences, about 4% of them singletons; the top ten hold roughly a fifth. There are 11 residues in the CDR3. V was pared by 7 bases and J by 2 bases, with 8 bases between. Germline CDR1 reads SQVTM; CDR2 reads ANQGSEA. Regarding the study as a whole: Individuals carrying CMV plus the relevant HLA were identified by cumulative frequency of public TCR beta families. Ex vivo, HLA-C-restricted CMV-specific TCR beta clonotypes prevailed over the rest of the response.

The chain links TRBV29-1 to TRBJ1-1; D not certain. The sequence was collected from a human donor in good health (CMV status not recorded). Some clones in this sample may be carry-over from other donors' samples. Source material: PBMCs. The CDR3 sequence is CSGRTNTEAFF. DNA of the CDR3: TGCAGCGGGAGGACCAACACTGAAGCTTTCTTT.